The rows below give T cell receptor beta chains drawn from one sample of a study of blood T cell repertoires in COVID-19. Clones were read by immunoSEQ multiplex PCR, and TCRdb kept only the in-frame ones, dropping some. The data contain around 150,000 clones, about nine tenths of them singletons. The sequenced sample was peripheral blood. These receptors came from a man aged 55 to 70 with active or convalescent COVID-19. The CDR3 runs from the conserved cysteine through the conserved F or W. D genes are given only for firm matches. Size is omitted from some rows. Given values are once, few, many or a class for expanded clones.

abundance	d_gene	v_gene	j_gene	CDR3nt	CDR3aa
NA	NA	TRBV11-2	TRBJ1-1	TGTGCCAGCAGCTTATCCCTCCTGAACACTGAAGCTTTCTTT	CASSLSLLNTEAFF
NA	NA	TRBV3-1/TRBV3-2	TRBJ1-5	TGTGCCAGCAGCCAAGGACTTGTGGTTCAGCCCCAGCATTTT	CASSQGLVVQPQHF
NA	NA	TRBV29-1	TRBJ1-2	TGCAGCGTTGAATGGCAGAGGAACTATGGCTACACCTTC	CSVEWQRNYGYTF
NA	TRBD1	TRBV4-1	TRBJ1-2	TGCGCCAGCAGCCATGGAGGGACAGACTATGGCTACACCTTC	CASSHGGTDYGYTF
NA	NA	TRBV10-3	TRBJ1-1	TGTGCCACCAGTGGGGGAGTCTCTGACACTGAAGCTTTCTTT	CATSGGVSDTEAFF
NA	TRBD1	TRBV3-1/TRBV3-2	TRBJ1-5	TGTGCCAGCAGCCAGGGACAGGGTTGGGCTCAGCCCCAGCATTTT	CASSQGQGWAQPQHF
NA	NA	TRBV7-5	TRBJ2-1	TGTGTCAGAAGCTTAGGGGCGATTTCGGGAGGAGGCGACAATGAGCAGTTCTTC	CVRSLGAISGGGDNEQFF
NA	NA	TRBV10-2	TRBJ2-3	TGCGCCAGCAGTGAATCCCACCGGGCAGATACGCAGTATTTT	CASSESHRADTQYF
few	NA	TRBV7-9	TRBJ2-2	TGTGCCAGCAGCTTAGCCTTAACGAACACCGGGGAGCTGTTTTTT	CASSLALTNTGELFF
NA	NA	TRBV9	TRBJ1-2	TGTGCCAGCAGCCCTACTATTTCGACAGGATGGGACTATGGCTACACCTTC	CASSPTISTGWDYGYTF
NA	NA	TRBV20-1	TRBJ2-1	TGCAGTGCTAGTGGTGGGAGCCATGAGCAGTTCTTC	CSASGGSHEQFF
NA	NA	TRBV7-9	TRBJ2-1	TGTGCCAGCAGCGCGGGACCGGACTACAATGAGCAGTTCTTC	CASSAGPDYNEQFF
NA	TRBD1	TRBV6-1	TRBJ1-4	TGTGCCAGCAGTGTAAGGTTCGGACAGGGGGGTGAAAAACTGTTTTTT	CASSVRFGQGGEKLFF
NA	TRBD1	TRBV7-9	TRBJ1-2	TGTGCCAGCAGCAAATGGGACAGGACCTTCTATGGCTACACCTTC	CASSKWDRTFYGYTF
NA	TRBD1	TRBV5-1	TRBJ1-2	TGCGCCAGCAGCTTGGTGGCAGGGGGCACTAACTATGGCTACACCTTC	CASSLVAGGTNYGYTF
NA	TRBD1	TRBV19	TRBJ1-2	TGTGCCAGTGGGACTCTAGGGACAGGGAACTATGGCTACACCTTC	CASGTLGTGNYGYTF
NA	NA	TRBV19	TRBJ1-1	TGTGCCAGTACCCCTCAGGGGAGAATGAACACTGAAGCTTTCTTT	CASTPQGRMNTEAFF
NA	NA	TRBV9	TRBJ2-2	TGTGCCAGCTCAGGGCAGGGATTGTCCGGGGAGCTGTTTTTT	CASSGQGLSGELFF
NA	NA	TRBV5-6	TRBJ2-3	TGTGCCAGCAGCTTCGGGATAGATACGCAGTATTTT	CASSFGIDTQYF
NA	TRBD1	TRBV6-4	TRBJ1-2	TGTGCCAGCAGTGACCCTACAGGGGGCTACTATGGCTACACCTTC	CASSDPTGGYYGYTF
NA	NA	TRBV5-1	TRBJ2-5	TGCGCCAGCAGCTTGGGGACAGTGTACCAAGAGACCCAGTACTTC	CASSLGTVYQETQYF
NA	NA	TRBV14	TRBJ2-7	TGTGCCAGCAGCCAAGATTTTGGCGGTGTGCAGTACTTC	CASSQDFGGVQYF
NA	NA	TRBV7-8	TRBJ1-2	TGTGCCAGCAGCTTAGTGGGGGGGATCGCTAACTATGGCTACACCTTC	CASSLVGGIANYGYTF
NA	NA	TRBV27	TRBJ2-3	TGTGCCAGCAGTCCCCCTCTACTTGGCACAGATACGCAGTATTTT	CASSPPLLGTDTQYF
NA	TRBD1	TRBV27	TRBJ1-4	TGTGCCAGCAGACTCCAGGGGGCTGGTGAAAAACTGTTTTTT	CASRLQGAGEKLFF
NA	TRBD1	TRBV11-2	TRBJ2-2	TGTGCCAGCAGCGTTCGCCGGGACAGCGCGAACACCGGGGAGCTGTTTTTT	CASSVRRDSANTGELFF
NA	NA	TRBV21-1	TRBJ2-1	TGTGCCAGCGGCGGGACTCGTGACAATGAGCAGTTCTTC	CASGGTRDNEQFF
NA	NA	TRBV4-2	TRBJ2-5	TGTGCCAGCAGCCAAGATAACTCGAGGAGCGGAGAGACCCAGTACTTC	CASSQDNSRSGETQYF
NA	TRBD2	TRBV10-1	TRBJ2-3	TGCGCCAGCAGTGAACGAGCGGGAGTAGATACGCAGTATTTT	CASSERAGVDTQYF
once	NA	TRBV2	TRBJ1-5	TGTGCCAGCAGTCCCGGGGGCAATCAGCCCCAGCATTTT	CASSPGGNQPQHF
NA	TRBD2	TRBV11-2	TRBJ2-2	TGTGCCAGCAGCTCTGGGGTAGCGGGTTACACCGGGGAGCTGTTTTTT	CASSSGVAGYTGELFF
NA	TRBD1	TRBV18	TRBJ2-7	TGTGCCAGCTCACGGTACCAGGGGGCTTCCTACGAGCAGTACTTC	CASSRYQGASYEQYF
NA	NA	TRBV4-1	TRBJ1-5	TGCGCCAGCAGCCAAGTCGGTCAGCCCCAGCATTTT	CASSQVGQPQHF
NA	TRBD1	TRBV6-5	TRBJ1-6	TGTGCCAGCAGTTACTCGACAGGGACCAATTCACCCCTCCACTTT	CASSYSTGTNSPLHF
NA	TRBD1	TRBV11-2	TRBJ1-1	TGTGCCAGCAGCCCCCGGGACAGGGGGAAAACTGAAGCTTTCTTT	CASSPRDRGKTEAFF
NA	TRBD1	TRBV5-1	TRBJ2-1	TGCGCCAGCAGCTCCGGACAGGGGATCAATGAGCAGTTCTTC	CASSSGQGINEQFF
once	NA	TRBV5-1	TRBJ1-1	TGCGCCAGCAGCTTTTCGACAGTCTCGAGCACTGAAGCTTTCTTT	CASSFSTVSSTEAFF
NA	NA	TRBV6-2/TRBV6-3	TRBJ1-5	TGTGCCAGCAGTGGACAGTATAATCAGCCCCAGCATTTT	CASSGQYNQPQHF
few	NA	TRBV6-5	TRBJ1-5	TGTGCCAGCAGCCAAACCGGAGGGAATAATCAGCCCCAGCATTTT	CASSQTGGNNQPQHF
NA	NA	TRBV10-3	TRBJ1-2	TGTGCCATCAATCGCGGCGATAACTATGGCTACACCTTC	CAINRGDNYGYTF
NA	TRBD2	TRBV5-1	TRBJ2-7	TGCGCCAGCAGCTTGGAGCGGGGGGCCCACGAGCAGTACTTC	CASSLERGAHEQYF
NA	NA	TRBV19	TRBJ2-2	TGTGCCAGTAGAAATGAACAGGGAGCCGGGGAGCTGTTTTTT	CASRNEQGAGELFF
NA	NA	TRBV5-1	TRBJ1-1	TGCGCCAGCAGCTTGGGATTCAGGGAAGCTTTCTTT	CASSLGFREAFF
once	NA	TRBV1	TRBJ2-3	TGCACCAGCAGCCAAGCCTGGGGTAGCGGGAGGGCCTTGGATACGCAGTATTTT	CTSSQAWGSGRALDTQYF
NA	TRBD1	TRBV19	TRBJ1-6	TGTGCCAGCCGGTGGACAGGCAATTCACCCCTCCACTTT	CASRWTGNSPLHF